The present T cell receptor beta chain was sequenced within a study of CD8 T cells in Susac syndrome. RNA was extracted with the RNeasy kit, and a quantity of 0.5 to 1 ug was reverse transcribed using random hexamers. TCRdb re-called the immunoSEQ multiplex PCR reads through MiXCR, storing one row per CDR3 protein. The sample lists roughly 130,000 distinct CDR3 sequences; approximately 94% were seen once. V was clipped by 2 bases and J by 13 bases; unmatched bases: 5. From germline, CDR1 is LNHNV and CDR2 YYDKDF (reference sequence). The CDR3 extends over 13 amino acids. The sample was CD4+ T cells from PBMCs. The sequence was collected from a human donor with multiple sclerosis. This chain connects TRBV15 to TRBJ2-5, with 12 bases that match TRBD2. CDR3 sequence: CATSRSGLAGRYF. The DNA for the CDR3 is TGTGCCACCAGCAGATCCGGACTAGCGGGAAGGTACTTC.